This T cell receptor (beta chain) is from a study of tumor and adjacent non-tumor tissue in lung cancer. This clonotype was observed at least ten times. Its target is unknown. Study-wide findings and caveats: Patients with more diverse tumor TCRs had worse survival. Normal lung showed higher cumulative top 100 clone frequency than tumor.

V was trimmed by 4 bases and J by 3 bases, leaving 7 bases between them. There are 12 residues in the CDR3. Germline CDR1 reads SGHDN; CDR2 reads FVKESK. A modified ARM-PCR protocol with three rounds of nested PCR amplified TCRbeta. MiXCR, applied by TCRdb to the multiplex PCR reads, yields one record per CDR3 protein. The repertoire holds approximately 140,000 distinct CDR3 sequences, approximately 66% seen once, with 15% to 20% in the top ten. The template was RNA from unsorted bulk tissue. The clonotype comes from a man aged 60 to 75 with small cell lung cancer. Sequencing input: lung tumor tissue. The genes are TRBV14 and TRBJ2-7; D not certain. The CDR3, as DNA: TGTGCCAGCAGCCCTGACTTCTACGAGCAGTACTTC. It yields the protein CASSPDFYEQYF. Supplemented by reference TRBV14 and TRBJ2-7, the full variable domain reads EAGVTQFPSHSVIEKGQTVTLRCDPISGHDNLYWYRRVMGKEIKFLLHFVKESKQDESGMPNNRFLAERTGGTYSTLKVQPAELEDSGVYFCASSPDFYEQYFGPGTRLTVT.